This TCR beta chain stems from a study of cytomegalovirus exposure and HLA in healthy donors. Study-wide results and caveats: TCR beta chain V- and J-gene trimming was linked, in a later analysis, to a missense variant in DCLRE1C. While the bulk of TCR sequences proved rare, some public TCRs turned up in many donors.

Per the germline V gene, CDR1 is MNHEY and CDR2 is SMNVEV (reference sequence). The germline V and J ends were trimmed by 4 bases and 8 bases, with 11 bases remaining between them. The CDR3 is 13 residues long. Both 60 Vbeta primers and 13 Jbeta primers went into the PCR. Assay: immunoSEQ multiplex PCR; the TCRdb copy retains only in-frame clones and omits some. This table holds under 150,000 clones, roughly two thirds found once. Remarks on this clone: Antigen: not known.

The sequenced sample consisted of PBMCs. This sequence originates from a human donor in good health. V is TRBV27 and J is TRBJ2-2; TRBD2 might be the D (7 bases). This CDR3 is CASSSGGRGELFF. For the CDR3, the DNA is TGTGCCAGCAGTTCCGGGGGGCGAGGGGAGCTGTTTTTT.